This TCR beta chain was documented in a study of cytomegalovirus exposure and HLA in healthy donors. The study, taken as a whole, reports: Among CMV-associated TCR beta chains, most appeared HLA-restricted in a later analysis. In an earlier analysis, in some 500 donors, most V segments appeared productive either ~87% or ~30% of the time.

Amplification used 60 Vbeta primers and 13 Jbeta primers. The protocol was immunoSEQ multiplex PCR, while the TCRdb copy is restricted to in-frame clones and leaves out a portion. The sample yields a few hundred thousand clones, 82% seen once. As concerns this clone: Its antigen is currently unknown.

CDR1 and CDR2 from the germline V gene are SGHRS and YFSETQ. CDR3 size: 14 residues. V was clipped by 3 bases and J by 3 bases, with 12 bases between them. Specimen: PBMCs. The chain has TRBV5-1 and TRBJ1-1; weak D call: TRBD1 (6 bases). This receptor was taken from a woman between 40 and 50 years old in good health and CMV-seronegative. The CDR3 loop is CASSSTGRDTEAFF. The CDR3 coding sequence is TGCGCCAGCAGCTCTACAGGGAGGGACACTGAAGCTTTCTTT. The full variable domain, rest sourced from reference TRBV5-1 and TRBJ1-1, is KAGVTQTPRYLIKTRGQQVTLSCSPISGHRSVSWYQQTPGQGLQFLFEYFSETQRNKGNFPGRFSGRQFSNSRSEMNVSTLELGDSALYLCASSSTGRDTEAFFGQGTRLTVV.